This TCR beta chain emerged from a study of vaccination and CD4 T cells after COVID-19. Treatment specified: approximately 9-day PBMC culture with coronavirus spike peptide pools or control peptides (ViraFEST assay). The unexposed donor provided CD4+ T cells, which were taken before the COVID-19 pandemic (2011-2018). Once peptide pools had expanded antigen-specific T cells, ViraFEST sequenced TCRs. Once obtained from cultured CD4+ T cells, the DNA was sequenced using the Oncomine TCR Beta short-read assay. After culture, CD4+ T cells served as the source for genomic DNA extraction. TCRdb processed the PCR reads anew with MiXCR; each CDR3 protein has one entry. Of 9,900 or so distinct CDR3 sequences detected, 25% to 35% appear once; the ten largest clones hold approximately 13%. The CDR3 extends over 15 amino acids. CDR1 is SGHTA and CDR2 is FQGTGA in the germline V gene. V shed 5 bases and J shed 5 bases, with 18 bases lying between them.

This clonotype was detected only a few times. No antigen is known for it. The TCR sequence derives from a human donor in good health. J is TRBJ1-1 and V is TRBV7-3; a possible D gene is TRBD1 (6 bases). Material: CD4+ T cells from blood, cultured in vitro. CDR3 amino acids: CASSPSSQGGTEAFF. CDR3 nucleotides: TGTGCCAGCAGCCCCTCGAGCCAAGGGGGAACTGAAGCTTTCTTT.